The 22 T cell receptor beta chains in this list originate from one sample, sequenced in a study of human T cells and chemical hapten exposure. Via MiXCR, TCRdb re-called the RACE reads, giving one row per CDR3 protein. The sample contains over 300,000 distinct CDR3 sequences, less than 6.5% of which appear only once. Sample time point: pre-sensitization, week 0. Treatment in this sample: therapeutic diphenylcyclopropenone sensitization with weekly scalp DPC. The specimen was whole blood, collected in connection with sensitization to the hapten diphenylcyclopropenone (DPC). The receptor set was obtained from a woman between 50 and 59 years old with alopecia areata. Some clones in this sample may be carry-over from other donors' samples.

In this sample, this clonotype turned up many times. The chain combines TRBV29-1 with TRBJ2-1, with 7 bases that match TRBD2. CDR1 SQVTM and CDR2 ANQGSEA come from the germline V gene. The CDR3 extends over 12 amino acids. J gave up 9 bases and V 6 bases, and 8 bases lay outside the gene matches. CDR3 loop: CSVGYGGSEQFF. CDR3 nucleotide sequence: TGCAGCGTAGGATACGGGGGGAGTGAGCAGTTCTTC.

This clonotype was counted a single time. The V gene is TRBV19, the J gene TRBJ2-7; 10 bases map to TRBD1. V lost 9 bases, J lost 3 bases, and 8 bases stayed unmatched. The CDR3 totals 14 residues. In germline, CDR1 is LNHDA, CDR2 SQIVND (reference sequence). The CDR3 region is CASRPGTGDYEQYF. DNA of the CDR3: TGTGCCAGCCGACCCGGGACAGGGGACTACGAGCAGTACTTC.

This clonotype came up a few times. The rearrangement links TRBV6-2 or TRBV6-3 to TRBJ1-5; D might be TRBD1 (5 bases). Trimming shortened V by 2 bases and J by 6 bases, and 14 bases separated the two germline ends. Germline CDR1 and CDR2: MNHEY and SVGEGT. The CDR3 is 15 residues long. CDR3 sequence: CASSYQGRRTQPQHF. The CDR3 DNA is TGTGCCAGCAGTTACCAGGGCCGGCGCACTCAGCCCCAGCATTTT.

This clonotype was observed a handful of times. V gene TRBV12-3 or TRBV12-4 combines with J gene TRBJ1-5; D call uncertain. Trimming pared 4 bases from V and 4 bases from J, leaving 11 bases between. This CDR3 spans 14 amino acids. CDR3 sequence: CASSSMGRNQPQHF. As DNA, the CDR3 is TGTGCCAGCAGTTCAATGGGCAGAAATCAGCCCCAGCATTTT.

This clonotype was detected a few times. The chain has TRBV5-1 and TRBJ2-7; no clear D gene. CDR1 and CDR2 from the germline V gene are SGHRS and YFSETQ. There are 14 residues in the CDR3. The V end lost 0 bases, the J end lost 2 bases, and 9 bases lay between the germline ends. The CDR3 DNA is TGCGCCAGCAGCTTGGACGTGGGTGCCTACGAGCAGTACTTC. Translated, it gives CASSLDVGAYEQYF.

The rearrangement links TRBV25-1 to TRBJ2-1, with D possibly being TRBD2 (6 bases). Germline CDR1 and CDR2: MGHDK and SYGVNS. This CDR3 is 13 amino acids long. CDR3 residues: CAQRVAGYNEQFF. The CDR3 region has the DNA TGTGCTCAGCGGGTAGCAGGGTACAATGAGCAGTTCTTC.

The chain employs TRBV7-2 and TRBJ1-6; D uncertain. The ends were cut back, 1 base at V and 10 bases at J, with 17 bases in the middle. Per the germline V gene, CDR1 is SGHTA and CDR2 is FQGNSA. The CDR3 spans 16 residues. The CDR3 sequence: CASSLGGWEGASPLHF. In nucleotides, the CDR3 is TGTGCCAGCAGCTTAGGTGGGTGGGAAGGTGCCTCACCCCTCCACTTT.

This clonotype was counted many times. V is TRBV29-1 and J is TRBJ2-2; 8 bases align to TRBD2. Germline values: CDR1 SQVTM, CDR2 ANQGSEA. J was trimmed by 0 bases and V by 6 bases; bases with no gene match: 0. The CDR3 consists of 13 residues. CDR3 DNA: TGCAGCGTGGGACTAGCGAACACCGGGGAGCTGTTTTTT. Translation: CSVGLANTGELFF.

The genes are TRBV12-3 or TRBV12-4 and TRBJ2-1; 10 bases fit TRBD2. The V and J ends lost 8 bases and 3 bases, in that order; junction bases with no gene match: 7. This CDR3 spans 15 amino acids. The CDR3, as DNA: TGTGCCAGCGGAACCGGGACTAGCGTCTACAATGAGCAGTTCTTC. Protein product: CASGTGTSVYNEQFF.

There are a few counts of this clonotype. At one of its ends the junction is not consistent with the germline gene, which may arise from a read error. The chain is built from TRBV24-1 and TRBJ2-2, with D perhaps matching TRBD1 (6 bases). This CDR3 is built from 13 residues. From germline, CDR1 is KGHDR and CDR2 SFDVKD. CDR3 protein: CASRGQNTGELFF. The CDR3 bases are TGTGCCTCCAGGGGACAGAACACCGGGGAGCTGTTTTTT.

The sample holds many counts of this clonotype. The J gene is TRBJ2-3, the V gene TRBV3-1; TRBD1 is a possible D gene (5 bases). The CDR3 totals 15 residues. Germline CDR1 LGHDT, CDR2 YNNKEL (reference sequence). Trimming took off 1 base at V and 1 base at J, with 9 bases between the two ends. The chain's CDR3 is CASSQGGPGTDTQYF. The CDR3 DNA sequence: TGTGCCAGCAGCCAAGGGGGCCCAGGCACAGATACGCAGTATTTT.

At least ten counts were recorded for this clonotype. Here the CDR3 reads CASSSDRDQHF. In DNA form, the CDR3 reads TGTGCCAGCAGCTCCGACAGGGACCAGCATTTT. V usage is TRBV6-2 or TRBV6-3 and J usage is TRBJ1-5, with 7 bases fitting TRBD1. Germline assignment: CDR1 MNHEY and CDR2 SVGEGT. V shed 6 bases, J shed 12 bases, and the junction held 5 bases outside the gene matches. The CDR3 covers 11 residues.

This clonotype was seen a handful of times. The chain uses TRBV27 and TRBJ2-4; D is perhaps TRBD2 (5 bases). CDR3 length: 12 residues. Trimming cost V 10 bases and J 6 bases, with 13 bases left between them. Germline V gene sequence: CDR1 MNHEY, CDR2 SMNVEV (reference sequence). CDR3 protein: CAIRPGRNIQYF. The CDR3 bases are TGTGCCATCCGGCCGGGGAGAAACATTCAGTACTTC.

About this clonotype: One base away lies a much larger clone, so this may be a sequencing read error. The CDR3 DNA reads as TGCAGTGCTAGCCAGGGAAGATTTGGCTACACCTTC. Amino acid sequence: CSASQGRFGYTF. J is TRBJ1-2 and V is TRBV20-1; perhaps TRBD1 as D (5 bases). V was cut by 3 bases and J by 7 bases, with 12 bases left in between. The CDR3 is made up of 12 amino acids. Germline CDR1 reads DFQATT; CDR2 reads SNEGSKA (reference sequence).

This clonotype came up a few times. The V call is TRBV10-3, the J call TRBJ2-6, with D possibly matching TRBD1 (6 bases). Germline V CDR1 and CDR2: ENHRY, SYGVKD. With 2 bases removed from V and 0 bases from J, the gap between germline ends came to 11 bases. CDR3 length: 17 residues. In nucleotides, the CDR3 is TGTGCCATCAGTGAGGATGACAGGAACTCTGGGGCCAACGTCCTGACTTTC. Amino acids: CAISEDDRNSGANVLTF.

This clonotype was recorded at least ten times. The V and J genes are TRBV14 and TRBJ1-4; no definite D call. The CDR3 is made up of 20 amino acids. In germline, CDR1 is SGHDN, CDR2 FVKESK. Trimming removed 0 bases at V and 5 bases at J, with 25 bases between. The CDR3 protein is CASSQDIGSSTLIRNEKLFF. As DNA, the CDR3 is TGTGCCAGCAGCCAAGATATCGGTAGCAGTACATTAATTCGAAATGAAAAACTGTTTTTT.

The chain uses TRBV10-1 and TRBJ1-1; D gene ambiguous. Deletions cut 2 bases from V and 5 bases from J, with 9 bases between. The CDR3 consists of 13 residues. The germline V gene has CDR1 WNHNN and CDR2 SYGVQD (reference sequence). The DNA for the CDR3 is TGCGCCAGCAGTGAGGCCCCGGGGACTGAAGCTTTCTTT. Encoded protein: CASSEAPGTEAFF.

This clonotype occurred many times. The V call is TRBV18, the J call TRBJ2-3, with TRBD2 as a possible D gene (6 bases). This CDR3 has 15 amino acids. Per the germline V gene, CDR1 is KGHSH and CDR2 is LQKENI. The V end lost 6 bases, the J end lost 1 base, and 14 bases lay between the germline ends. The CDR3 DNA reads TGTGCCAGCTCGCCGCAGGAGGGACGCACAGATACGCAGTATTTT. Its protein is CASSPQEGRTDTQYF.

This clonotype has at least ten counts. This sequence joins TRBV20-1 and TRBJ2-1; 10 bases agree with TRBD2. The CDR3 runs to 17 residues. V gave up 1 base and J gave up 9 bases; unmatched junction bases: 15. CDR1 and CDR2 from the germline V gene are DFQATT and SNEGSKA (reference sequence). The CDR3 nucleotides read TGCAGTGCTAGAGGCCTCTTTAGCGGGGGGCACACCGGTGAGCAGTTCTTC. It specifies CSARGLFSGGHTGEQFF.

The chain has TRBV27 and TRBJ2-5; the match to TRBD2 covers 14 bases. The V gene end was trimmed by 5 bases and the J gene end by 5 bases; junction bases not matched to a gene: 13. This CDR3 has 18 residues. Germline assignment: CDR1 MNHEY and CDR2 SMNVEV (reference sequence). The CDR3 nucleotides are TGTGCCAGCAGTCGTTACTGGACTAGCGGGGGGCCAACGGAGACCCAGTACTTC. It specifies CASSRYWTSGGPTETQYF.

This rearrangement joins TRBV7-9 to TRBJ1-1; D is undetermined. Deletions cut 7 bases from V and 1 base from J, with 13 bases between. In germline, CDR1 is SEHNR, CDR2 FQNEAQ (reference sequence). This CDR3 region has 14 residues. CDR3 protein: CASTRRNKNTEAFF. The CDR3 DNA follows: TGTGCCAGCACCCGACGTAACAAGAACACTGAAGCTTTCTTT.

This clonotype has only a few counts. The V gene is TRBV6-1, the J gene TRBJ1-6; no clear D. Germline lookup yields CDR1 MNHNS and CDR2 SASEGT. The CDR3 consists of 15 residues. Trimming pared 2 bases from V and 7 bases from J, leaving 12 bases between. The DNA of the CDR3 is TGTGCCAGCAGTGAAATCGGCGCTCCCAATTCACCCCTCCACTTT. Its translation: CASSEIGAPNSPLHF.